The clone carrying this TCR beta chain was found a few times. Its antigen is unidentified. This entry belongs to a study of blood T cells in healthy people across ages. The use of a sample-barcoded 5' primer and a J-beta primer mix characterized a second PCR of roughly 7 to 11 cycles. TCRdb ran MiXCR on the 5' RACE reads and lists one entry per CDR3 protein. The repertoire holds hundreds of thousands of distinct CDR3 sequences, with around 43% as singletons. The CDR3 covers 13 residues. V was trimmed by 6 bases and J by 5 bases, leaving 15 bases between them. Germline V gene sequence: CDR1 DFQATT, CDR2 SNEGSKA (reference sequence). The people who gave samples were healthy Caucasians from Russia, aged roughly 6 to 95. Findings and limits, study-wide: Naive CD4+ cell counts and diversity both ran higher in long-lived than in aged donors. In the absence of known donor CMV status, changes in expanded clonotypes were possibly confounded. Age brought a roughly linear fall in TCR beta diversity measured per million T cells.

The TCR was taken from a man between 60 and 75 years old in good health. The genes are TRBV20-1 and TRBJ2-3; D uncertain. The specimen was blood. The CDR3 loop is CSAGRPGGDTQYF. The CDR3 DNA sequence: TGCAGTGCAGGCAGGCCAGGTGGAGATACGCAGTATTTT.